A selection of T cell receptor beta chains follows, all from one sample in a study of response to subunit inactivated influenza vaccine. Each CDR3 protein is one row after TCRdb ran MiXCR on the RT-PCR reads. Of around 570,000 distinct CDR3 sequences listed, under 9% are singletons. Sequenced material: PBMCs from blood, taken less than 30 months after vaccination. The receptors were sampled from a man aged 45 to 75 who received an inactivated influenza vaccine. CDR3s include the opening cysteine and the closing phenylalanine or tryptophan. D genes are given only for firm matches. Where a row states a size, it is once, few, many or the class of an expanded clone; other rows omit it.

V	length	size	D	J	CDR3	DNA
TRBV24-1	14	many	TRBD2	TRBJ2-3	CATSDTGTSDTQYF	TGTGCCACCAGTGATACCGGGACTAGCGATACGCAGTATTTT
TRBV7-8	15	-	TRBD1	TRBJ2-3	CASSLNRGLSDTQYF	TGTGCCAGCAGCTTAAACAGGGGGCTGTCAGATACGCAGTATTTT
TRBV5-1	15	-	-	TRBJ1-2	CASSLGTGRDYGYTF	TGCGCCAGCAGCTTGGGAACAGGGCGCGACTATGGCTACACCTTC
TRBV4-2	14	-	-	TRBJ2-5	CASSQGFPAETQYF	TGTGCCAGCAGCCAAGGGTTCCCGGCAGAGACCCAGTACTTC
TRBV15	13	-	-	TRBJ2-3	CATSPNGGDRQYF	TGTGCCACCAGCCCCAACGGAGGGGATAGGCAGTATTTT
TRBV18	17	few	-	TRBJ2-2	CASSPLLQVSNTGELFF	TGTGCCAGCTCACCTTTACTTCAGGTTTCCAACACCGGGGAGCTGTTTTTT
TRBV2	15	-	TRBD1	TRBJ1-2	CASIRDSAPNYGYTF	TGTGCCAGCATCCGGGACAGTGCTCCTAACTATGGCTACACCTTC
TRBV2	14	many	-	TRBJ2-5	CASSEYLGGETQYF	TGTGCCAGCAGTGAATATTTGGGTGGAGAGACCCAGTACTTC
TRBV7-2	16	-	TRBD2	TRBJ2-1	CASSLAFSGVYNEQFF	TGTGCCAGCAGCTTAGCTTTTAGCGGGGTCTACAATGAGCAGTTCTTC
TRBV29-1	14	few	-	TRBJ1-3	CSVEYGVSGNTIYF	TGCAGCGTTGAGTACGGGGTTTCCGGAAACACCATATATTTT
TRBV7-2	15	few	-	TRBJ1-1	CASSPPQMGNTEAFF	TGTGCCAGCAGCCCCCCCCAAATGGGGAACACTGAAGCTTTCTTT
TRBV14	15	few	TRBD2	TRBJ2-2	CASSQLRGRVGELFF	TGTGCCAGCAGCCAATTACGCGGGAGAGTCGGGGAGCTGTTTTTT
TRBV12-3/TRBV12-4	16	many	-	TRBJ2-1	CASSTPQGAFYNEQFF	TGTGCCAGCAGTACTCCCCAGGGTGCCTTTTACAATGAGCAGTTCTTC
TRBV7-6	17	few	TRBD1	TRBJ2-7	CASSKTGGVFSSYEQYF	TGTGCCAGCAGCAAAACAGGGGGAGTATTTAGTTCCTACGAGCAGTACTTC
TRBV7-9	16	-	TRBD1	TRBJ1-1	CASSIISGTGGREAFF	TGTGCCAGCAGCATCATCTCCGGGACAGGGGGCAGGGAAGCTTTCTTT
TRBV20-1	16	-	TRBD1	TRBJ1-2	CSARDTSQGQSYGYTF	TGCAGTGCTAGAGATACTAGTCAGGGACAGAGCTATGGCTACACCTTC
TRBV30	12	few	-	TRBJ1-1	CAWAGGSSEAFF	TGTGCCTGGGCTGGTGGGTCCTCTGAAGCTTTCTTT
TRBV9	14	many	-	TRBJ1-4	CASSVASTNEKLFF	TGTGCCAGCAGCGTAGCCTCAACTAATGAAAAACTGTTTTTT
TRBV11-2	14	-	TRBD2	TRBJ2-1	CASSLGGLANEQFF	TGTGCCAGCAGCTTAGGAGGACTAGCCAATGAGCAGTTCTTC
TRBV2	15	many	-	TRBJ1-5	CASSYTANSNQPQHF	TGTGCCAGCAGTTACACAGCGAATAGCAATCAGCCCCAGCATTTT
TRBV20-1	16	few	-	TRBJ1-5	CSARDLSKAWHQPQHF	TGCAGTGCTAGAGATCTGTCTAAGGCTTGGCATCAGCCCCAGCATTTT
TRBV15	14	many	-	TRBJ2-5	CATSRVGYKETQYF	TGTGCCACCAGCAGAGTGGGATACAAAGAGACCCAGTACTTC
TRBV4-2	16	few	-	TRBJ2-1	CASSQGLQFLYNEQFF	TGTGCCAGCAGCCAAGGTTTACAGTTCTTATACAATGAGCAGTTCTTC
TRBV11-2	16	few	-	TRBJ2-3	CASSLVTAFSTDTQYF	TGTGCCAGCAGCTTAGTGACAGCGTTTAGCACAGATACGCAGTATTTT
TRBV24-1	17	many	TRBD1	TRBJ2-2	CATSDPPGQGITGELFF	TGTGCCACCAGTGATCCTCCGGGACAGGGGATCACCGGGGAGCTGTTTTTT
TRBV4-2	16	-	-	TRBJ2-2	CASSRVGTPNTGELFF	TGTGCCAGCAGCCGAGTCGGGACACCGAACACCGGGGAGCTGTTTTTT
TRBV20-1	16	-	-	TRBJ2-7	CSARGGGHSSSYEQYF	TGCAGTGCTAGAGGGGGTGGGCATTCGAGCTCCTACGAGCAGTACTTC
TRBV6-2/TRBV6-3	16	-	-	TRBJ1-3	CASSYPGQLSGNTIYF	TGTGCCAGCAGTTACCCAGGCCAACTCTCTGGAAACACCATATATTTT
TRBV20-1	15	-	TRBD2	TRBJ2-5	CSARGARTSGETQYF	TGCAGTGCTAGGGGCGCCCGGACTAGCGGGGAGACCCAGTACTTC
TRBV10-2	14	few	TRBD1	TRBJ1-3	CASGRTGSGNTIYF	TGCGCCAGCGGTCGGACAGGGTCTGGAAACACCATATATTTT
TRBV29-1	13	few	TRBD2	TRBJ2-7	CSVEASGSYEQYF	TGCAGCGTTGAGGCTAGCGGGAGTTACGAGCAGTACTTC
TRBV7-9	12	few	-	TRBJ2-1	CASSSGNGEQFF	TGTGCCAGCAGCAGTGGTAATGGTGAGCAGTTCTTC
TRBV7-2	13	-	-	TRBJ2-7	CASSLWERYEQYF	TGTGCCAGCAGCTTATGGGAACGGTACGAGCAGTACTTC
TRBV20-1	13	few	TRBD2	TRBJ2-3	CSASGGGLDTQYF	TGCAGTGCTAGTGGGGGAGGGTTAGATACGCAGTATTTT
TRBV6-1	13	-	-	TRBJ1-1	CASSEQVNTEAFF	TGTGCCAGCAGTGAACAGGTGAACACTGAAGCTTTCTTT
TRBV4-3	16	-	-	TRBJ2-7	CASSRYYRDGVYEQYF	TGCGCCAGCAGCCGATATTACCGGGACGGGGTTTACGAGCAGTACTTC
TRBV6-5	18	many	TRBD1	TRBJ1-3	CASSYSAGTGGSGNTIYF	TGTGCCAGCAGTTACTCAGCCGGAACAGGGGGCTCTGGAAACACCATATATTTT
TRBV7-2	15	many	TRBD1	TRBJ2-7	CASSLDWDRAYEQYF	TGTGCCAGCAGCTTAGATTGGGACAGGGCCTACGAGCAGTACTTC
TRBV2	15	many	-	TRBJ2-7	CASSQDTSHLYEQYF	TGTGCCAGCAGTCAGGACACGAGCCATCTATACGAGCAGTACTTC
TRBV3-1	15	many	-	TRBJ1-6	CASSHGRGYNSPLHF	TGTGCCAGCAGCCACGGGAGGGGGTATAATTCACCCCTCCACTTT
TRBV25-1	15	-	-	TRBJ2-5	CASSEGSGSGETQYF	TGTGCCAGCAGTGAGGGGTCGGGTTCCGGGGAGACCCAGTACTTC
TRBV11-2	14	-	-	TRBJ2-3	CASSTNRVADTQYF	TGTGCCAGCAGCACAAACAGGGTTGCAGATACGCAGTATTTT
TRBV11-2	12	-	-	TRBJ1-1	CASSQNGGVAFF	TGTGCCAGCAGCCAAAATGGGGGGGTAGCTTTCTTT
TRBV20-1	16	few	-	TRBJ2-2	CSAREQRYSNTGELFF	TGCAGTGCTAGAGAACAGAGATATTCGAACACCGGGGAGCTGTTTTTT
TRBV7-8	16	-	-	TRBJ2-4	CASSPSGGIAKNIQYF	TGTGCCAGCAGCCCTTCCGGGGGAATAGCCAAAAACATTCAGTACTTC
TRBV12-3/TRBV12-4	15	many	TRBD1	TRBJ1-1	CASSPTTGINTEAFF	TGTGCCAGCAGCCCGACGACAGGGATCAACACTGAAGCTTTCTTT